A selection of T cell receptor beta chains follows, all from one sample in a study of blood T cell repertoires in COVID-19. The protocol was immunoSEQ multiplex PCR, while the TCRdb copy is restricted to in-frame clones and leaves out a portion. The sample carries some 40,000 clones, around 89% recorded once. The specimen sequenced was peripheral blood. The receptors stem from a human donor in a cohort sampled during active COVID-19. CDR3s include the opening cysteine and the closing phenylalanine or tryptophan. Fields, in order: J gene, V gene, clone size, D gene, CDR3 DNA, CDR3 protein. D genes are given only for firm matches. The listing skips clone size in some rows; elsewhere it reads once, few, many or a size class.

>TRBJ1-3|TRBV9|once|NA
TGTGCCAGCAGCGCCCACCTACAGGACGCATCTGGAAACACCATATATTTT
CASSAHLQDASGNTIYF
>TRBJ1-6|TRBV19|NA|NA
TGTGCCAGTAGTTCGGCGGGAGGGCTCGGTTCACCCCTCCACTTT
CASSSAGGLGSPLHF
>TRBJ1-2|TRBV6-6|NA|TRBD1
TGTGCCAGCAGTTCCACGACAGGGACCTTTGGCTACACCTTC
CASSSTTGTFGYTF
>TRBJ1-1|TRBV7-6|once|TRBD1
TGTGCCAGCAGCCTCAGGGGGCCGAGGGCTGAAGCTTTCTTT
CASSLRGPRAEAFF
>TRBJ2-3|TRBV2|NA|NA
TGTGCCACCTTTGAGGCTAGCGGCACAGATACGCAGTATTTT
CATFEASGTDTQYF
>TRBJ2-7|TRBV5-1|once|NA
TGCGCCAGCAGCTTGGTAGGCGGCAGCTCCTACGAGCAGTACTTC
CASSLVGGSSYEQYF
>TRBJ2-7|TRBV7-8|NA|NA
TGTGCCAGCACGCTCCTGGCTCTGGGCAGCTCCTACGAGCAGTACTTC
CASTLLALGSSYEQYF
>TRBJ2-7|TRBV28|once|NA
TGTGCCAGCAGTTTGTCAGGGTCGGGCTACGAGCAGTACTTC
CASSLSGSGYEQYF
>TRBJ1-6|TRBV7-9|NA|NA
TGTGCCAGCAGCTCCCCCGGGGGGGATTCACCCCTCCACTTT
CASSSPGGDSPLHF
>TRBJ2-7|TRBV19|few|TRBD1
TGTGCCAGTAGTACCCGGACAGGTGCGGACGAGCAGTACTTC
CASSTRTGADEQYF
>TRBJ2-7|TRBV19|NA|TRBD1
TGTGCCAGTAAATCGGCGGGACAGGGGGCCTACGAGCAGTACTTC
CASKSAGQGAYEQYF
>TRBJ1-4|TRBV19|NA|NA
TGTGCCAGTAGTCCATGGGGCGGCACTAATGAAAAACTGTTTTTT
CASSPWGGTNEKLFF
>TRBJ2-7|TRBV7-8|NA|NA
TGTGCCAGCAGCTTAGGCTCTAGTTCCTTCGTCGAGCAGTACTTC
CASSLGSSSFVEQYF
>TRBJ2-3|TRBV18|NA|TRBD2
TGTGCCAGCTCACCGGGACTAGCGGGAGGGCCCGGCACAGATACGCAGTATTTT
CASSPGLAGGPGTDTQYF
>TRBJ2-3|TRBV15|NA|TRBD2
TGTGCCACCAGCAGCTTACTAGCGGGGACCACAGATACGCAGTATTTT
CATSSLLAGTTDTQYF
>TRBJ2-1|TRBV28|NA|NA
TGTGCCAGCACTATGAAGAAGGGGGTCCCTCCTGCGTACAATGAGCAGTTCTTC
CASTMKKGVPPAYNEQFF
>TRBJ1-2|TRBV6-1|once|TRBD1
TGTGCCAGCAGTGAGCAGACAGGGTATGGCTACACCTTC
CASSEQTGYGYTF
>TRBJ1-2|TRBV3-1/TRBV3-2|NA|NA
TGTGCCAGCAGCCAGCGAACAAAAGCGGGCGGCTACACCTTC
CASSQRTKAGGYTF
>TRBJ2-1|TRBV15|NA|TRBD2
TGTGCCACCAGCAGACCTAGCGGGAGGTTCGCCTACAATGAGCAGTTCTTC
CATSRPSGRFAYNEQFF
>TRBJ2-5|TRBV9|NA|NA
TGTGCCAGCAGCGTAAGGAGCATCCAAGAGACCCAGTACTTC
CASSVRSIQETQYF
>TRBJ2-7|TRBV11-2|NA|TRBD2
TGTGCCAGCAGCTCTCGGACTAGCGGGCGGGCCTACGAGCAGTACTTC
CASSSRTSGRAYEQYF
>TRBJ2-1|TRBV24-1|NA|NA
TGTGCCACCAGTGAGCGAACGGGAGAGCAGTTCTTC
CATSERTGEQFF